Shown below are 26 T cell receptor beta chains from a single sample sequenced in a study of shared clonotypes between healthy human individuals. TCRdb's table, derived via immunoSEQ multiplex PCR, lists solely in-frame clones and lacks some. The sample records 2 million to 2.5 million clones, 90% to 97% being singletons. Specimen: naive CD4+ T cells sorted from blood. This sample's subset: CD45RA+ positively selected. Receptor source: a man aged 18 to 30 in good health.

The chain couples TRBV10-3 to TRBJ2-1; possibly TRBD2 for D (5 bases). V was shortened by 4 bases and J by 0 bases, with 10 bases between the two germline ends. CDR1 ENHRY and CDR2 SYGVKD come from the germline V gene. There are 15 residues in the CDR3. CDR3 residues: CAISGAGSSYNEQFF. The CDR3 coding sequence is TGTGCCATCAGTGGGGCGGGCAGCTCCTACAATGAGCAGTTCTTC.

The chain has TRBV5-1 and TRBJ2-5; D call uncertain. Trimming removed 0 bases at V and 6 bases at J, with 15 bases between. The germline V gene encodes CDR1 SGHRS and CDR2 YFSETQ. The CDR3 runs 15 residues. CDR3 sequence: CASSLVAGSTQTQYF. The CDR3 DNA follows: TGCGCCAGCAGCTTGGTGGCTGGTAGCACGCAGACCCAGTACTTC.

The genes are TRBV2 and TRBJ2-1; TRBD1 or TRBD2 may be the D gene (6 bases each). The CDR3 is made up of 15 amino acids. Trimming took 5 bases from V and 0 from J, leaving 11 bases between them. Germline V CDR1 and CDR2: SNHLY, FYNNEI. CDR3 residues: CASSSGASSYNEQFF. CDR3 nucleotides: TGTGCCAGCAGTTCGGGGGCGAGCTCCTACAATGAGCAGTTCTTC. The full variable domain, in which reference TRBV2 and TRBJ2-1 provide the parts outside the CDR3, is EPEVTQTPSHQVTQMGQEVILRCVPISNHLYFYWYRQILGQKVEFLVSFYNNEISEKSEIFDDQFSVERPDGSNFTLKIRSTKLEDSAMYFCASSSGASSYNEQFFGPGTRLTVL.

V and J are TRBV7-2 and TRBJ1-5; D is unresolved. Trimming stripped 2 bases from V and 5 bases from J, with 10 bases between. This CDR3 is 14 amino acids long. Germline V gives CDR1 SGHTA, CDR2 FQGNSA. The CDR3 region is CASSLLGPDQPQHF. The CDR3, as DNA: TGTGCCAGCAGCTTATTAGGCCCCGATCAGCCCCAGCATTTT. The full variable domain, rest sourced from reference TRBV7-2 and TRBJ1-5, is GAGVSQSPSNKVTEKGKDVELRCDPISGHTALYWYRQSLGQGLEFLIYFQGNSAPDKSGLPSDRFSAERTGGSVSTLTIQRTQQEDSAVYLCASSLLGPDQPQHFGDGTRLSIL.

J is TRBJ2-1 and V is TRBV18; no clear D. The CDR3 length is 17 residues. V gave up 1 base and J gave up 0 bases, with 13 bases separating them. Germline CDR1 reads KGHSH; CDR2 reads LQKENI. The CDR3 DNA follows: TGTGCCAGCTCACCACTTTCGGTGCCGAGCTCCTACAATGAGCAGTTCTTC. It translates to CASSPLSVPSSYNEQFF.

The V gene is TRBV29-1, the J gene TRBJ1-2; 9 bases are shared with TRBD1. The CDR3 loop spans 12 amino acids. The ends lost 7 bases at V and 4 bases at J; junction bases unmatched: 4. Germline V gives CDR1 SQVTM, CDR2 ANQGSEA. CDR3 DNA sequence: TGCAGCGGTAGGACAGGGGTCTATGGCTACACCTTC. Protein: CSGRTGVYGYTF. Together with reference TRBV29-1 and TRBJ1-2, the CDR3 gives the full variable domain: SAVISQKPSRDICQRGTSLTIQCQVDSQVTMMFWYRQQPGQSLTLIATANQGSEATYESGFVIDKFPISRPNLTFSTLTVSNMSPEDSSIYLCSGRTGVYGYTFGSGTRLTVV.

The chain has TRBV13 and TRBJ1-6; possibly TRBD1 for D (5 bases). CDR3 length equals 17 residues. The germline V and J ends were trimmed by 6 bases and 0 bases, with 15 bases remaining between them. Germline V gives CDR1 PRHDT, CDR2 FYEKMQ (reference sequence). The CDR3 bases are TGTGCCAGCAGTAAGGGCCAGGGAAGCTCCTATAATTCACCCCTCCACTTT. It specifies CASSKGQGSSYNSPLHF.

This rearrangement joins TRBV6-5 to TRBJ2-5; 7 nucleotides align to TRBD1. The CDR3 covers 15 residues. Germline V lookup: CDR1 MNHEY, CDR2 SVGAGI. V trimming: 6 bases; J trimming: 2 bases; junction bases outside the gene matches: 9. CDR3 nucleotides: TGTGCCAGCAGGGTGAGCCTGGGACAGCAAGAGACCCAGTACTTC. Protein: CASRVSLGQQETQYF.

This sequence joins TRBV10-2 and TRBJ2-7; D is possibly TRBD1 (5 bases). The V end lost 6 bases, the J end lost 2 bases, and 17 bases lay between the germline ends. CDR1 is WSHSY, CDR2 SAAADI, per germline. CDR3 length: 15 amino acids. Written as DNA, the CDR3 is TGCGCCAGCAGAACTGACAGCTGGGGCACCTACGAGCAGTACTTC. Translated, it gives CASRTDSWGTYEQYF.

V gene TRBV28 combines with J gene TRBJ2-1; D is ambiguous. V lost 8 bases and J 7 bases, leaving 18 bases between the germline ends. CDR1 and CDR2 (germline): MDHEN, SYDVKM. The CDR3 is 14 residues long. The CDR3 loop is CASPLRVLSNEQFF. CDR3 sequence (DNA): TGTGCCAGCCCCTTACGGGTACTATCGAATGAGCAGTTCTTC.

V is TRBV6-1 and J is TRBJ1-2, with D tentatively TRBD1 (5 bases). Germline V gene sequence: CDR1 MNHNS, CDR2 SASEGT. This CDR3 contains 13 residues. Trimming took off 11 bases at V and 7 bases at J, with 20 bases between the two ends. CDR3 region: CAGWTPNEGGYTF. DNA of the CDR3: TGTGCCGGGTGGACACCGAATGAGGGTGGCTACACCTTC.

The chain uses TRBV4-1 and TRBJ2-3; weak D call: TRBD2 (6 bases). Germline V lookup: CDR1 MGHRA, CDR2 YSYEKL. This CDR3 is built from 16 residues. Trimming cost V 1 base and J 5 bases, with 16 bases left between them. As DNA, the CDR3 is TGCGCCAGCAGCCAAGTGGCGGGGACCAAGGGAGATACGCAGTATTTT. Protein sequence: CASSQVAGTKGDTQYF.

This chain uses TRBV25-1 with TRBJ2-2; D gene ambiguous. Germline assignment: CDR1 MGHDK and CDR2 SYGVNS. CDR3 length: 13 residues. V lost 0 bases and J 7 bases, leaving 6 bases between the germline ends. The CDR3: CASSEYRFGELFF. The CDR3 bases are TGTGCCAGCAGTGAATATAGGTTCGGGGAGCTGTTTTTT.

The CDR3 sequence: CASSPIGAYGYTF. The CDR3 bases are TGTGCCAGCAGCCCTATAGGGGCCTATGGCTACACCTTC. The J gene is TRBJ1-2, the V gene TRBV5-6; possible D gene TRBD1, 5 bases. Trimming pared 4 bases from V and 4 bases from J, leaving 11 bases between. The CDR3 covers 13 residues. CDR1 SGHDT and CDR2 YYEEEE come from the germline V gene.

The chain uses TRBV27 and TRBJ1-1; tentatively, D is TRBD1 (6 bases). From germline, CDR1 is MNHEY and CDR2 SMNVEV (reference sequence). This CDR3 contains 13 residues. Deletions cut 6 bases from V and 9 bases from J, with 17 bases between. This chain's CDR3 is CASRHTGTHKAFF. The CDR3 DNA reads TGTGCCAGCAGACACACCGGGACACACAAAGCTTTCTTT.

This chain connects TRBV7-9 to TRBJ1-1; the D is unclear. Per germline, CDR1 SEHNR and CDR2 FQNEAQ (reference sequence). The V gene lost 1 base and the J gene lost 3 bases, with 6 bases spanning the gap. The CDR3 extends over 13 amino acids. The CDR3: CASSLVPDTEAFF. CDR3 in DNA: TGTGCCAGCAGCTTAGTCCCGGACACTGAAGCTTTCTTT. Based on the CDR3 plus reference TRBV7-9 and TRBJ1-1, the full variable domain is DTGVSQNPRHKITKRGQNVTFRCDPISEHNRLYWYRQTLGQGPEFLTYFQNEAQLEKSRLLSDRFSAERPKGSFSTLEIQRTEQGDSAMYLCASSLVPDTEAFFGQGTRLTVV.

The chain is built from TRBV29-1 and TRBJ1-1; D gene ambiguous. The V end lost 0 bases, the J end lost 5 bases, and 10 bases lay between the germline ends. This CDR3 spans 13 amino acids. Germline V gene data show CDR1 as SQVTM and CDR2 as ANQGSEA. The CDR3 reads CSVEDQRRTEAFF. DNA for the CDR3: TGCAGCGTTGAAGATCAGAGAAGGACTGAAGCTTTCTTT.

The chain is built from TRBV10-3 and TRBJ2-7; D may correspond to TRBD1 or TRBD2 (6 bases each). CDR1 and CDR2 (germline): ENHRY, SYGVKD. V dropped 3 bases and J dropped 5 bases, with 20 bases sitting between them. The CDR3 spans 16 residues. The CDR3 protein is CAISDIRGPPPNEQYF. CDR3 DNA sequence: TGTGCCATCAGTGACATCCGGGGGCCGCCCCCCAACGAGCAGTACTTC.

This chain links TRBV7-2 with TRBJ2-7; the D gene is possibly TRBD1 (6 bases). With 5 bases removed from V and 3 bases from J, the gap between germline ends came to 11 bases. Germline V CDR1 and CDR2: SGHTA, FQGNSA. The CDR3 runs to 13 residues. The CDR3 DNA sequence: TGTGCCAGCAGCAACAGGGAGTTCTACGAGCAGTACTTC. It encodes CASSNREFYEQYF.

The J gene is TRBJ1-3, the V gene TRBV2, with D unresolved. The CDR3 contains 14 residues. V lost 1 base, J lost 2 bases, and 6 bases lay in between. Germline values: CDR1 SNHLY, CDR2 FYNNEI. The CDR3 is CASSEGIAGNTIYF. As DNA, the CDR3 is TGTGCCAGCAGTGAAGGGATAGCTGGAAACACCATATATTTT.

This chain connects TRBV5-4 to TRBJ2-6, with 7 bases lining up with TRBD1. The germline V gene encodes CDR1 SGHNT and CDR2 YYREEE (reference sequence). V shed 1 base, J shed 7 bases, and the junction held 8 bases outside the gene matches. This CDR3 has 16 residues. The CDR3 loop is CASSLQAGGFANVLTF. DNA for the CDR3: TGTGCCAGCAGCTTGCAGGCAGGGGGTTTCGCCAACGTCCTGACTTTC.

The chain combines TRBV6-1 with TRBJ1-1; the D is unclear. CDR1 and CDR2 (germline): MNHNS, SASEGT. Trimming took off 2 bases at V and 6 bases at J, with 7 bases between the two ends. This CDR3 comprises 12 residues. The CDR3 protein is CASSEWEPEAFF. CDR3 nucleotide sequence: TGTGCCAGCAGTGAATGGGAGCCTGAAGCTTTCTTT.

The chain joins TRBV6-6 to TRBJ2-1, with TRBD2 matching 11 bases. The ends lost 5 bases at V and 8 bases at J; junction bases unmatched: 8. CDR1 MNHNY and CDR2 SVGAGI come from the germline V gene (reference sequence). This CDR3 spans 15 amino acids. The chain's CDR3 is CASSPLAGGTYEQFF. The CDR3 DNA reads TGTGCCAGCAGTCCGCTAGCGGGAGGTACATATGAGCAGTTCTTC.

The chain is built from TRBV25-1 and TRBJ2-5; 7 bases map to TRBD2. Germline V gene lookup returns CDR1 MGHDK and CDR2 SYGVNS. The CDR3 consists of 16 residues. J lost 7 bases, V lost 0 bases, and 11 bases had no gene match. Here the CDR3 reads CASSEYSSGAGRTQYF. As DNA, the CDR3 is TGTGCCAGCAGTGAATATTCTAGCGGTGCCGGTCGGACCCAGTACTTC.

About this clone: Other DNA variants within this sample encode the same CDR3. This sequence joins TRBV5-4 and TRBJ2-7, with 7 nucleotides matching TRBD1. The CDR3 is 13 amino acids. Looked up from germline, CDR1 is SGHNT and CDR2 is YYREEE (reference sequence). Trimming removed 5 bases from V and 4 bases from J; junction bases left unmatched: 6. As DNA, the CDR3 is TGTGCCAGCAGGGGTCAGGGGGATTACGAGCAGTACTTC. Amino acids: CASRGQGDYEQYF. Complete variable domain (other parts from reference TRBV5-4 and TRBJ2-7): ETGVTQSPTHLIKTRGQQVTLRCSSQSGHNTVSWYQQALGQGPQFIFQYYREEENGRGNFPPRFSGLQFPNYSSELNVNALELDDSALYLCASRGQGDYEQYFGPGTRLTVT.

Note on this clone: Other nucleotide sequences in the sample specify the same CDR3. The V gene is TRBV7-2, the J gene TRBJ2-7, with no clear D. This CDR3 region has 12 residues. From germline, CDR1 is SGHTA and CDR2 FQGNSA. Trimming left V 4 bases short and J 3 bases short, with 7 bases between. CDR3 in DNA: TGTGCCAGCAGCTCCCAATTCTACGAGCAGTACTTC. This gives the protein CASSSQFYEQYF.